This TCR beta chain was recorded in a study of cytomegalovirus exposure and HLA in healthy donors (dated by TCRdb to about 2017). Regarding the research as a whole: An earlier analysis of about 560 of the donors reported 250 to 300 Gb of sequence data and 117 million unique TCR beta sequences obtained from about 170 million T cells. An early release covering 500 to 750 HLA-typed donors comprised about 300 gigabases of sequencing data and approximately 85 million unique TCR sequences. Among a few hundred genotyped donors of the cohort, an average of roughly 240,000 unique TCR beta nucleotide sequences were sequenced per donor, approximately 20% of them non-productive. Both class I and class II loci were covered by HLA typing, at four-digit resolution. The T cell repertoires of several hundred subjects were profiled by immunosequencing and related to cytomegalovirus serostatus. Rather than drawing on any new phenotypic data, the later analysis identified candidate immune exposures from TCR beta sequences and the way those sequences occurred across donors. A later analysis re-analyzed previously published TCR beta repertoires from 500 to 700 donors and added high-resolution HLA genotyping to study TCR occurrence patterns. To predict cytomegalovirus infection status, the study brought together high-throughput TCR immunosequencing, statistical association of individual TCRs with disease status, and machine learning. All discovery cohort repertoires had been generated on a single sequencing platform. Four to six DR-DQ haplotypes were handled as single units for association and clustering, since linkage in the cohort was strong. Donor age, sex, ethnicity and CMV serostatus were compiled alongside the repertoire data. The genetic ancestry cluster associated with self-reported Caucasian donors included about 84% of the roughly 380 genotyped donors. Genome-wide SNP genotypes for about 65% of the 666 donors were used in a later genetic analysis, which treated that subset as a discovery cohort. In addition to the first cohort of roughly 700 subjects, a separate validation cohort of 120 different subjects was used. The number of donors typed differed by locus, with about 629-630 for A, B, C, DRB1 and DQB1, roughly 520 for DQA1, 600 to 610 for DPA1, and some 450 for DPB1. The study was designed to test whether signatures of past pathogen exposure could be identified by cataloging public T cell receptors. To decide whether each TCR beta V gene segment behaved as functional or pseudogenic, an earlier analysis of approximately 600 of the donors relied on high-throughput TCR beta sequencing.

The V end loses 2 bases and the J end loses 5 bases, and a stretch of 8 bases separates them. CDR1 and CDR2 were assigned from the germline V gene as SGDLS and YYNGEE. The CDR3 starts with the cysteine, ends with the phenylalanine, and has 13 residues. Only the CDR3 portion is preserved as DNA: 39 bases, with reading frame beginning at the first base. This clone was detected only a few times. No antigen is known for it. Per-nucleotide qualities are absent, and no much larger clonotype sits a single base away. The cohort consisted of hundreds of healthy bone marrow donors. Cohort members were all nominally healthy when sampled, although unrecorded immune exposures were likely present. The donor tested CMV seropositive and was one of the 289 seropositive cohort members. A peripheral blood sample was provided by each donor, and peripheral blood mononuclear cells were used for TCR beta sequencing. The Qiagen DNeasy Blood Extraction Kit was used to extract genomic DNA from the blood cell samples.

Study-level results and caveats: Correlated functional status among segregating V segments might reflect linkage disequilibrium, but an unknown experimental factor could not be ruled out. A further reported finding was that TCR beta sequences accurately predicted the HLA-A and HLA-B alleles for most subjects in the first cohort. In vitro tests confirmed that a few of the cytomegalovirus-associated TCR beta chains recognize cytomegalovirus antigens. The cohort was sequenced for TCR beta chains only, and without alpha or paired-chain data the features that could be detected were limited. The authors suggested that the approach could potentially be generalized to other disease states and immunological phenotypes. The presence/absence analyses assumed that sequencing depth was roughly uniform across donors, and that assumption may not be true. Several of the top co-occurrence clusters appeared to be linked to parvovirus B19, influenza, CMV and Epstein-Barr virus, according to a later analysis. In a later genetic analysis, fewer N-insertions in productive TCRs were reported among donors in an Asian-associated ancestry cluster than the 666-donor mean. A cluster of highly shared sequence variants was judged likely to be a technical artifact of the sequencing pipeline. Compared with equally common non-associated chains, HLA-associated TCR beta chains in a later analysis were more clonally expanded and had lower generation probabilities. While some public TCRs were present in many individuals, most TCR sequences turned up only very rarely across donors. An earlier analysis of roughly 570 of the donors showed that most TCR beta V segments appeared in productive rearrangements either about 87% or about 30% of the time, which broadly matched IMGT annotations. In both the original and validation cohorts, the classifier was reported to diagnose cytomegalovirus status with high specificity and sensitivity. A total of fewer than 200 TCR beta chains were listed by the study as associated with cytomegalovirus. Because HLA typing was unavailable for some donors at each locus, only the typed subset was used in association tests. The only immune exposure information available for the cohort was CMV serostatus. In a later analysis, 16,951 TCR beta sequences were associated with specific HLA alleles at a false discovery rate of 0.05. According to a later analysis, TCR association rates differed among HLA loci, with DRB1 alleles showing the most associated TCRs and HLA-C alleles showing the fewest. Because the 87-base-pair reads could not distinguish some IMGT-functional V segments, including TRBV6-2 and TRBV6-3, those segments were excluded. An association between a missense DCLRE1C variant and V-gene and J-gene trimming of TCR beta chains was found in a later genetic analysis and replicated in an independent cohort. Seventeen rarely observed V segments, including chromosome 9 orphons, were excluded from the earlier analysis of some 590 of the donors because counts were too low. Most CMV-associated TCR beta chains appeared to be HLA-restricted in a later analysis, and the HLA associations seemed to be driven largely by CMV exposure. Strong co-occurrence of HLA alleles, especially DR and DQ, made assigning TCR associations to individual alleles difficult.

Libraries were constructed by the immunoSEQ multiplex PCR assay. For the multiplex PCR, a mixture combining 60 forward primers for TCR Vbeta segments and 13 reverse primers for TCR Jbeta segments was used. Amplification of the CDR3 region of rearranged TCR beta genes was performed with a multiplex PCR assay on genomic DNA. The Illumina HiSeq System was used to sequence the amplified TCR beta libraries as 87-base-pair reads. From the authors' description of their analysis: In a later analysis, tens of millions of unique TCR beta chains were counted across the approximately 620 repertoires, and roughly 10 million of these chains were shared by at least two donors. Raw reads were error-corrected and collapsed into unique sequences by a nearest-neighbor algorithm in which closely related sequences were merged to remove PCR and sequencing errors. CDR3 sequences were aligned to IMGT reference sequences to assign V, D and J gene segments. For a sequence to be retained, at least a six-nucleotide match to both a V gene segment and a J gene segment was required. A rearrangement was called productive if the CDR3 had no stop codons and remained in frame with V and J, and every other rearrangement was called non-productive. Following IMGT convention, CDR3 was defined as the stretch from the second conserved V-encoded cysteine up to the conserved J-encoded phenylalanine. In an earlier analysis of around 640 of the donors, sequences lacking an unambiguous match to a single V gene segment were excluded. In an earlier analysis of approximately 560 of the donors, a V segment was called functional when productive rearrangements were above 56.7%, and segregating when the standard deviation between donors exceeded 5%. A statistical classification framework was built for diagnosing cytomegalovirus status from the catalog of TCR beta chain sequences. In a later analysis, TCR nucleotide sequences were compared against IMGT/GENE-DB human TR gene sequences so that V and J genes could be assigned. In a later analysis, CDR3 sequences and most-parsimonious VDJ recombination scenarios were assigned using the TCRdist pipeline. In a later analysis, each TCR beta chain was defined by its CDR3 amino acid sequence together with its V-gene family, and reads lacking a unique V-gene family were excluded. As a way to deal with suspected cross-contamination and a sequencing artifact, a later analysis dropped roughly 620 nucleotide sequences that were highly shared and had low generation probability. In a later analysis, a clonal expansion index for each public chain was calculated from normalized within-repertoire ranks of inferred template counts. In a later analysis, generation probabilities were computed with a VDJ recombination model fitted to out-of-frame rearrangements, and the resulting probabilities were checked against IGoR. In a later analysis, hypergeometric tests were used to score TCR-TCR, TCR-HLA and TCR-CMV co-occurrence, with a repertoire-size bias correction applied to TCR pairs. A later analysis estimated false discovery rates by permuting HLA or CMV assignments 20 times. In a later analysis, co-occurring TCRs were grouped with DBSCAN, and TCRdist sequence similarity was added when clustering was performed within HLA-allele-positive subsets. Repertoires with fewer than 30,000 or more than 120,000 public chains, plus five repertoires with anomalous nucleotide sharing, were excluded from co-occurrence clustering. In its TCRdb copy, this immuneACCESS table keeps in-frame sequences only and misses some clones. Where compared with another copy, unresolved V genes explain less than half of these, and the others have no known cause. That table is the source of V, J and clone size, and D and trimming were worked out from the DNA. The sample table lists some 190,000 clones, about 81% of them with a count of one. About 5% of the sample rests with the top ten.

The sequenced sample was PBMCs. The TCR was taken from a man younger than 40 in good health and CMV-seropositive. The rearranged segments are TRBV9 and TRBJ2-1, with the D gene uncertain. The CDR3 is CASSVHSNNEQFF. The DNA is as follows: TGTGCCAGCAGCGTCCACAGCAACAATGAGCAGTTCTTC.